These 13 T cell receptor beta chains were sequenced from one sample in a study of OX40 agonist ivuxolimab in advanced cancers. Assay used: immunoSEQ multiplex PCR; TCRdb lists only in-frame clones, some missing. The sample records 40,000 to 55,000 clones, just over 85% being singletons. Sample: CD4+ or CD8+ T cells sorted from blood, taken in a trial of the OX40 agonist ivuxolimab. Source of these receptors: an adult with an advanced solid tumor such as melanoma, head and neck, liver or kidney cancer.

V and J are TRBV7-2 and TRBJ1-1; D gene ambiguous. CDR1 is SGHTA and CDR2 is FQGNSA in the germline V gene. The V and J ends lost 3 bases and 10 bases respectively, with 12 bases between them. The CDR3 covers 12 residues. This chain's CDR3 is CASSFYLDGAFF. The CDR3 coding sequence is TGTGCCAGCAGCTTTTACTTAGATGGAGCTTTCTTT.

CDR3 protein: CASSSKMGTDTQYF. Written as DNA, the CDR3 is TGTGCCAGCAGCTCAAAGATGGGCACAGATACGCAGTATTTT. This chain joins TRBV5-4 and TRBJ2-3, with unresolved D. V lost 3 bases, J lost 1 base, and 9 bases lay in between. Looked up from germline, CDR1 is SGHNT and CDR2 is YYREEE (reference sequence). The CDR3 consists of 14 residues.

The V call is TRBV14, the J call TRBJ2-3; D assignment may be TRBD1 or TRBD2 (5 bases each). The CDR3 extends over 15 amino acids. Germline assignment: CDR1 SGHDN and CDR2 FVKESK. V lost 4 bases to trimming and J lost 1 base, with 12 bases between them. CDR3 sequence reads: CASSLQRGGTDTQYF. The CDR3 nucleotides read TGTGCCAGCAGCCTCCAGAGAGGGGGCACAGATACGCAGTATTTT.

The V call is TRBV6-1, the J call TRBJ1-5; D uncertain. The CDR3 is made up of 13 amino acids. V gave up 6 bases and J gave up 3 bases, with 9 bases separating them. The germline V gene has CDR1 MNHNS and CDR2 SASEGT. The CDR3 loop is CASRQDPNQPQHF. In nucleotides, the CDR3 is TGTGCCAGCAGGCAGGACCCCAATCAGCCCCAGCATTTT.

The rearrangement joins TRBV27 to TRBJ2-1, with a possible D match to TRBD2 (5 bases). With 6 bases removed from V and 10 bases from J, the gap between germline ends came to 19 bases. CDR3 length: 14 amino acids. In germline, CDR1 is MNHEY, CDR2 SMNVEV (reference sequence). The CDR3 coding sequence is TGTGCCAGCAGCCAGAGTCGGGGTTTAGGGGAGCAGTTCTTC. It translates to CASSQSRGLGEQFF.

The chain has TRBV9 and TRBJ2-7; 11 positions match TRBD2. V shed 3 bases, J shed 2 bases, and the junction held 4 bases outside the gene matches. The CDR3 is 15 residues long. Germline values: CDR1 SGDLS, CDR2 YYNGEE. In DNA, the CDR3 is TGTGCCAGCAGCGGAGGGGGACTAGCGGCCTACGAGCAGTACTTC. This encodes CASSGGGLAAYEQYF.

This clone was seen a few times. This chain connects TRBV5-1 to TRBJ2-3; tentatively, D is TRBD2 (6 bases). Germline-derived CDR1 and CDR2 are SGHRS and YFSETQ. Trimming left V 6 bases short and J 2 bases short, with 31 bases between. The CDR3 has 20 amino acids. In DNA, the CDR3 is TGCGCCAGCACACAAAGCTATTCAGGAGGACTAAACAATCCCACAGATACGCAGTATTTT. This translates into CASTQSYSGGLNNPTDTQYF.

The chain employs TRBV4-1 and TRBJ2-3; 12 bases agree with TRBD2. Germline CDR1 reads MGHRA; CDR2 reads YSYEKL. This CDR3 is 16 amino acids long. J lost 0 bases, V lost 3 bases, and 1 base had no gene match. The CDR3 DNA reads TGCGCCAGCAGCCAGGGGACTAGCGGGAGCACAGATACGCAGTATTTT. This gives the protein CASSQGTSGSTDTQYF.

The rearrangement uses TRBV28 and TRBJ2-7; 12 positions agree with TRBD2. This CDR3 has 14 amino acids. CDR1 is MDHEN and CDR2 is SYDVKM in the germline V gene. Trimming took 3 bases from V and 7 from J; bases not matched to a gene: 4. The DNA for the CDR3 is TGTGCCAGCAGTTTCCTAGCGGGAGGGGGGGAGCAGTACTTC. Amino acids: CASSFLAGGGEQYF.

The rearrangement joins TRBV7-8 to TRBJ1-4, with TRBD1 as a possible D gene (5 bases). Trimming shortened V by 3 bases and J by 8 bases, and 7 bases separated the two germline ends. The CDR3 length is 12 residues. CDR1 and CDR2 (germline): SGHVS, FQNEAQ. The CDR3 sequence: CASSFNREKLFF. The DNA for the CDR3 is TGTGCCAGCAGCTTTAACAGGGAAAAACTGTTTTTT.

CDR3 amino acids: CASSLTGLAAYEQYF. CDR3 coding DNA: TGTGCCAGCAGCTTGACCGGACTAGCGGCCTACGAGCAGTACTTC. V and J are TRBV11-2 and TRBJ2-7, with 10 nucleotides matching TRBD2. There are 15 residues in the CDR3. V trimming: 3 bases; J trimming: 2 bases; junction bases outside the gene matches: 4. The germline gives CDR1 SGHAT, CDR2 FQNNGV.

The chain employs TRBV6-5 and TRBJ2-7; possible D gene TRBD1, 5 bases. This CDR3 region has 14 residues. In germline, CDR1 is MNHEY, CDR2 SVGAGI. Trimming took 2 bases from V and 2 from J, leaving 10 bases between them. This CDR3 reads CASSYGRGPYEQYF. In nucleotides, the CDR3 is TGTGCCAGCAGTTACGGAAGGGGCCCCTACGAGCAGTACTTC.

V gene TRBV4-2 combines with J gene TRBJ2-5, with a possible D match to TRBD2 (6 bases). Matching the DNA end better, TRBJ2-7 makes the J call doubtful. This CDR3 region has 15 residues. Germline V gene data show CDR1 as LGHNA and CDR2 as YNFKEQ. The CDR3: CASSLLYGSSYEQYF. DNA for the CDR3: TGTGCCAGCAGCCTACTATACGGGAGCTCCTACGAGCAGTACTTC.